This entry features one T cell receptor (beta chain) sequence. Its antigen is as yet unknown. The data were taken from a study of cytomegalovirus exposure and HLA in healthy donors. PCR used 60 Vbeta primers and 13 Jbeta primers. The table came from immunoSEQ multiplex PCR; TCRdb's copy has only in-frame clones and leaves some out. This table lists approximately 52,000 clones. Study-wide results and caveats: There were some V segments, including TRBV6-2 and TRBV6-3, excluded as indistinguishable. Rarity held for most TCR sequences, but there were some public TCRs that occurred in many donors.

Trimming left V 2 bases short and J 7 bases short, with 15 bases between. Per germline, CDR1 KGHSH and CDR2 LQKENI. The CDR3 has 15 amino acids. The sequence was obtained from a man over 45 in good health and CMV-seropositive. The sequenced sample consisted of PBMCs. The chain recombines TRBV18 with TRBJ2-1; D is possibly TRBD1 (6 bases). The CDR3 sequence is CASSPRTEGRNEQFF. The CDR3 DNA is TGTGCCAGCTCACCAAGGACAGAAGGCAGGAATGAGCAGTTCTTC.